Below are 8 T cell receptor beta chains sequenced from a single sample in a study of blood T cell repertoires in COVID-19 (dated by TCRdb to about 2020). Receptor libraries were prepared by the immunoSEQ multiplex PCR assay. TCRdb mirrors the immuneACCESS table, restricted to in-frame sequences. Some clones are absent from its copies; in checked studies, under half trace to an unresolved V gene, and the reason for the others is unknown. Here the sample has more than 100,000 clones; roughly 83% occur a single time. About 17% of the sample lies in the top ten. Input material: peripheral blood. These receptors came from a woman of 80 years or more with acute or convalescent COVID-19.

This clone was observed a handful of times. This chain links TRBV30 with TRBJ2-1; TRBD2 matches at 11 bases. The CDR3 extends over 14 amino acids. Trimming cost V 0 bases and J 10 bases; bases outside gene matches: 5. From germline, CDR1 is GTSNPN and CDR2 SVGIG (reference sequence). The CDR3 DNA follows: TGTGCCTGGAGTGTACTAGCGGGAGACCGGGAGCAGTTCTTC. It is translated as CAWSVLAGDREQFF. Using reference TRBV30 and TRBJ2-1 for the parts outside the CDR3, the full variable domain is SQTIHQWPATLVQPVGSPLSLECTVEGTSNPNLYWYRQAAGRGLQLLFYSVGIGQISSEVPQNLSASRPQDRQFILSSKKLLLSDSGFYLCAWSVLAGDREQFFGPGTRLTVL.

This chain connects TRBV3-1 (or the pseudogene TRBV3-2) to TRBJ1-6; tentative D call: TRBD1 (5 bases). V was clipped by 4 bases and J by 5 bases, with 18 bases between them. Germline V gene lookup returns CDR1 LGHDT and CDR2 YNNKEL (reference sequence). The CDR3 has 17 residues. Here the CDR3 DNA reads TGTGCCAGCAGCCCGAGGGGAGGGTTGAGGGATAATTCACCCCTCCACTTT. Its protein product is CASSPRGGLRDNSPLHF.

The chain combines TRBV5-1 with TRBJ1-4; possibly TRBD1 for D (6 bases). CDR1 is SGHRS and CDR2 is YFSETQ in the germline V gene. The CDR3 extends over 15 amino acids. Trimming stripped 2 bases from V and 5 bases from J, with 13 bases between. CDR3 coding DNA: TGCGCCAGCAGCTTCCGGGGAACAGGGAATGAAAAACTGTTTTTT. Translation: CASSFRGTGNEKLFF.

The chain joins TRBV18 to TRBJ1-3; 7 bases are a match to TRBD1. J was trimmed by 2 bases and V by 4 bases; bases with no gene match: 8. CDR3 size: 16 residues. Germline-derived CDR1 and CDR2 are KGHSH and LQKENI. The CDR3 coding sequence is TGTGCCAGCTCACAACCGACAGGGTCGGCTGGAAACACCATATATTTT. As protein: CASSQPTGSAGNTIYF.

The table lists this clone with a count of one. The chain is built from TRBV7-2 and TRBJ2-5; weak D call: TRBD1 (5 bases). In germline, CDR1 is SGHTA, CDR2 FQGNSA. The V gene lost 3 bases and the J gene lost 5 bases, with 7 bases spanning the gap. The length of the CDR3 is 12 residues. In DNA form, the CDR3 reads TGTGCCAGCAGCTTTTCAGGGGAGACCCAGTACTTC. The encoded protein is CASSFSGETQYF.

The gene calls are TRBV7-2 and TRBJ2-5; D may be TRBD1 (5 bases). The CDR3 contains 13 residues. V was shortened by 5 bases and J by 3 bases, with 10 bases between the two germline ends. Germline CDR1 and CDR2: SGHTA and FQGNSA. The CDR3 sequence: CASSPSREETQYF. The CDR3 DNA sequence: TGTGCCAGCAGCCCTTCCAGGGAAGAGACCCAGTACTTC.

The chain uses TRBV11-2 and TRBJ2-1, with TRBD2 identical over 11 bases. CDR3 length: 17 residues. J gave up 6 bases and V 5 bases, and 12 bases lay outside the gene matches. Germline lookup yields CDR1 SGHAT and CDR2 FQNNGV. CDR3 sequence (DNA): TGTGCCAGCAGCCGTACCCTAGCGGGGGGTTTCGGCAATGAGCAGTTCTTC. Translated: CASSRTLAGGFGNEQFF. Together with reference TRBV11-2 and TRBJ2-1, the CDR3 gives the full variable domain: EAGVAQSPRYKIIEKRQSVAFWCNPISGHATLYWYQQILGQGPKLLIQFQNNGVVDDSQLPKDRFSAERLKGVDSTLKIQPAKLEDSAVYLCASSRTLAGGFGNEQFFGPGTRLTVL.

This rearrangement joins TRBV15 to TRBJ1-5; 7 bases line up with TRBD1. This CDR3 is 18 amino acids long. V lost 0 bases, J lost 0 bases, and 8 bases stayed unmatched. Germline-derived CDR1 and CDR2 are LNHNV and YYDKDF (reference sequence). CDR3 amino acids: CATSRDSNTGDSNQPQHF. The CDR3 DNA is TGTGCCACCAGCAGAGACTCAAACACAGGGGATAGCAATCAGCCCCAGCATTTT.